This TCR beta chain was identified during a study of blood T cell repertoires in COVID-19 (dated by TCRdb to about 2020). About the full investigation: Collaborator samples came from the United States, Italy and Spain and covered acute and convalescent phases of COVID-19. The prospective study material was composed of cDNA or gDNA derived from T cells, B-cell-depleted T cells, or PBMCs. Where HLA class I and class II types were available, the types were taken from metadata supplied by the sample provider, not from assay-based typing. Samples came from the ongoing ImmuneRACE study (first 160 participants) plus 1,254 subjects from 6 global collaborators. Nearly every sample came with metadata listing a de-identified subject ID, COVID-19 status, age in years and sex. The repertoires were made available in a free public database intended to serve as a resource for research on the immune response to SARS-CoV-2. Deeply sampled blood TCRbeta repertoires from subjects exposed to, actively infected with, or recovered from COVID-19 were included in the dataset.

TCRbeta CDR3 regions were amplified from genomic DNA using the immunoSEQ Assay, a bias-controlled multiplex PCR. As for how the authors treated the data: Nucleated cell counts per sample were estimated from amplification of reference gene primers within the assay. To quantify the absolute abundance of each unique TCRbeta CDR3 rearrangement, sequence reads were collapsed and filtered. Productive Simpson clonality was computed per sample as the square root of Simpson's diversity index over productive rearrangements. Drawn from immuneACCESS, this table holds only the in-frame rearrangements with V and J called that TCRdb kept. Clones are partly lost; checked studies trace under half to an unresolved V gene and leave the rest unexplained. V, J and clone size were drawn from that table, and D and trimming were deduced from the DNA. Within this sample are over 50,000 clones, with approximately 82% of them counted one time only. The top ten constitute 14% to 15% of the sample.

The V and J ends are trimmed by 0 bases and 5 bases, leaving 8 bases between them. The CDR3 numbers 14 residues from cysteine through phenylalanine. Left in the record is the CDR3 DNA by itself, 42 bases read in frame from the first base. CDR1 GTSNPN and CDR2 SVGIG are derived from the germline V gene (reference sequence). Collaborating institutions collected whole blood in K2EDTA tubes following their own protocols. For TCRbeta analysis, collaborator samples were shipped as frozen whole blood, as isolated PBMCs, or as DNA extracted from either sample type. Study-level results and caveats: How much clinical and demographic metadata was included differed by source and by participant, and the metadata was provided uncurated.

Of note for this clone: Its antigen is unknown. No much larger clone exists at a distance of one base, and base qualities are not known.

Sequenced material: peripheral blood. The receptor chain draws on TRBV30 and TRBJ1-6; the D gene is perhaps TRBD1, from 5 matching bases. The receptor was derived from a human donor in a cohort sampled during active COVID-19. CDR3 protein: CAWSVRQNNSPLHF. The nucleotide sequence reads as follows: TGTGCCTGGAGTGTACGACAGAATAATTCACCCCTCCACTTT.